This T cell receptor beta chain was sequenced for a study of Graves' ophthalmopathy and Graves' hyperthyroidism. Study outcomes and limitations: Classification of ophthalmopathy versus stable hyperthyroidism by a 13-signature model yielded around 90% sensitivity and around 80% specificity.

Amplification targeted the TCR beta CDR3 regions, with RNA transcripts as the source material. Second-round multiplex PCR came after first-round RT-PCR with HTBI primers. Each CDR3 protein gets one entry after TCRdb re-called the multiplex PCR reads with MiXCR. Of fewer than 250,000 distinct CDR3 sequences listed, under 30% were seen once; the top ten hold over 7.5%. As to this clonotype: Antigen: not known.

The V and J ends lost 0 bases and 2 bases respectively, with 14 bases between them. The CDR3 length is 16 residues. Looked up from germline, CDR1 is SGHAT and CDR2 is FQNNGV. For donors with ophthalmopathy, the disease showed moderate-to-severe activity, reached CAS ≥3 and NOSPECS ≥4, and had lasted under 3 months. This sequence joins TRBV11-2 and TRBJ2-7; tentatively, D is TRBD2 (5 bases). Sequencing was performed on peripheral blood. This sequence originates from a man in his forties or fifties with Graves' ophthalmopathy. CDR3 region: CASSLDVESGTYEQYF. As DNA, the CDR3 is TGTGCCAGCAGCTTAGACGTGGAGAGCGGAACCTACGAGCAGTACTTC.